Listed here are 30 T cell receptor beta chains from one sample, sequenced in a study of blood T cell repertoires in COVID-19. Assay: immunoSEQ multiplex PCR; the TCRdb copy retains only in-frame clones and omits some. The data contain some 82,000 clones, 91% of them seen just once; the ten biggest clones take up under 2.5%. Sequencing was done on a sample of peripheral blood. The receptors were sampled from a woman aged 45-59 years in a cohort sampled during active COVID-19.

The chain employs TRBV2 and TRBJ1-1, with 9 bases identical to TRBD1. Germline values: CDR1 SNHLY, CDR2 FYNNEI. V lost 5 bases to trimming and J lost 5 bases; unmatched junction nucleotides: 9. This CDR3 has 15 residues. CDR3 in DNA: TGTGCCAGCAGTCTCCCGGGACAGGGTCGAACTGAAGCTTTCTTT. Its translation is CASSLPGQGRTEAFF.

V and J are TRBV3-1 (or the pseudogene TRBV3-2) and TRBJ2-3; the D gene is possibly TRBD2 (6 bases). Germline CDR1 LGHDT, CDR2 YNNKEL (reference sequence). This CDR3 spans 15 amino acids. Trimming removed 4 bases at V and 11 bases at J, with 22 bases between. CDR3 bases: TGTGCCAGCAGCCCGACTACTAGTGGGAGGTATAAGCAGTATTTT. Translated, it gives CASSPTTSGRYKQYF.

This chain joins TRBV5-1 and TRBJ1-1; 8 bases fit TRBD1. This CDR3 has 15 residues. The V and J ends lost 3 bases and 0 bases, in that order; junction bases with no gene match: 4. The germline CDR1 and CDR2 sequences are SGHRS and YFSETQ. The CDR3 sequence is CASSWTGTMNTEAFF. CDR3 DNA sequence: TGCGCCAGCAGCTGGACAGGGACCATGAACACTGAAGCTTTCTTT.

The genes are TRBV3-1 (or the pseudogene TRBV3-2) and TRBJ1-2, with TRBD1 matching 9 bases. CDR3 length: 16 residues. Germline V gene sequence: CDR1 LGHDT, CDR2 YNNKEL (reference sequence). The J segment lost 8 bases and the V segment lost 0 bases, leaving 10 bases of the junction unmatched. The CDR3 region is CASSQDNTGGWEGYTF. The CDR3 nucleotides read TGTGCCAGCAGCCAAGATAATACAGGGGGCTGGGAGGGCTACACCTTC.

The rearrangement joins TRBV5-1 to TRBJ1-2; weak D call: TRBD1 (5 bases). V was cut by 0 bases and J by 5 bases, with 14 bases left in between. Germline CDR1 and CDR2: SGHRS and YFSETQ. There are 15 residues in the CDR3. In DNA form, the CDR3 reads TGCGCCAGCAGCTTGGAGGCTGGGGCCCCTTATGGCTACACCTTC. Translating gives CASSLEAGAPYGYTF.

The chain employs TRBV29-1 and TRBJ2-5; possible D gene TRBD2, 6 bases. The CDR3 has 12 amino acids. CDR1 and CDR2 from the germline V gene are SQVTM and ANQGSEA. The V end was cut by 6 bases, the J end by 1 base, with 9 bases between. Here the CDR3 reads CSVHSGQETQYF. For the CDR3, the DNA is TGCAGCGTCCATAGCGGCCAAGAGACCCAGTACTTC. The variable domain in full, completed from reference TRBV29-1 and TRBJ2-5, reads SAVISQKPSRDICQRGTSLTIQCQVDSQVTMMFWYRQQPGQSLTLIATANQGSEATYESGFVIDKFPISRPNLTFSTLTVSNMSPEDSSIYLCSVHSGQETQYFGPGTRLLVL.

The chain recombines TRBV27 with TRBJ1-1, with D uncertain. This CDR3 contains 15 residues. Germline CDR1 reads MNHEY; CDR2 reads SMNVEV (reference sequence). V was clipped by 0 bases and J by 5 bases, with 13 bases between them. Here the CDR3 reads CASSLSNGIGTEAFF. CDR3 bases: TGTGCCAGCAGTTTATCGAACGGGATTGGGACTGAAGCTTTCTTT.

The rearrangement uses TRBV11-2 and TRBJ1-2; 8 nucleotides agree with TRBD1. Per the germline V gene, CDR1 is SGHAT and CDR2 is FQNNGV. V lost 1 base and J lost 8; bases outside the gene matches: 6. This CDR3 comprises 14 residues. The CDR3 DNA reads TGTGCCAGCAGCTTAGCTCCGGACAGGGAAGGCTACACCTTC. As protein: CASSLAPDREGYTF. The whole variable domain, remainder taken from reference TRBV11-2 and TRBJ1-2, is EAGVAQSPRYKIIEKRQSVAFWCNPISGHATLYWYQQILGQGPKLLIQFQNNGVVDDSQLPKDRFSAERLKGVDSTLKIQPAKLEDSAVYLCASSLAPDREGYTFGSGTRLTVV.

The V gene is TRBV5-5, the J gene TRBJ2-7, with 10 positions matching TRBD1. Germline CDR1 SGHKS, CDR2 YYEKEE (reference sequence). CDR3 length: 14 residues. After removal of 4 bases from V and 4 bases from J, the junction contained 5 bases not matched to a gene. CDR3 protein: CASSPGQGIYEQYF. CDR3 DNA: TGTGCCAGCAGCCCGGGACAGGGGATTTACGAGCAGTACTTC.

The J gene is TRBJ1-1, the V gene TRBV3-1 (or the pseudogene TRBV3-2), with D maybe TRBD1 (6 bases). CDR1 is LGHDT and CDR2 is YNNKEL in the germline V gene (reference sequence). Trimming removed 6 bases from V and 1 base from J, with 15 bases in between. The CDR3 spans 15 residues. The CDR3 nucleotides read TGTGCCAGCAGACCGACAGGCAGTTGGAACACTGAAGCTTTCTTT. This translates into CASRPTGSWNTEAFF.

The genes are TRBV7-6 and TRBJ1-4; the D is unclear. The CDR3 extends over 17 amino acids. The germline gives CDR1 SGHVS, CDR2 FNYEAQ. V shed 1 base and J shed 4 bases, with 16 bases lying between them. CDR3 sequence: CASSLEASRGINEKLFF. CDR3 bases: TGTGCCAGCAGCTTAGAAGCCAGCCGAGGGATTAATGAAAAACTGTTTTTT.

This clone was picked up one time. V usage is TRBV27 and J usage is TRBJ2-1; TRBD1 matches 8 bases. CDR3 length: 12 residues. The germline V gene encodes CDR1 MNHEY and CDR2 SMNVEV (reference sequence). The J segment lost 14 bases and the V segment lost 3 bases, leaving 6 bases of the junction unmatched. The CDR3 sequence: CASSFRTGMKFF. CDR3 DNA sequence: TGTGCCAGCAGTTTTAGGACAGGGATGAAGTTCTTC.

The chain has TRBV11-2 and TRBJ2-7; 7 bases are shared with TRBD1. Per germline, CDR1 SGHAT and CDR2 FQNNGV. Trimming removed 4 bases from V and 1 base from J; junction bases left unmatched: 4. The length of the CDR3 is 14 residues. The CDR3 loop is CASSYTGQSYEQYF. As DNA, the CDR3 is TGTGCCAGCAGCTATACGGGACAGTCCTACGAGCAGTACTTC. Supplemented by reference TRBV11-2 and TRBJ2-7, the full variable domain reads EAGVAQSPRYKIIEKRQSVAFWCNPISGHATLYWYQQILGQGPKLLIQFQNNGVVDDSQLPKDRFSAERLKGVDSTLKIQPAKLEDSAVYLCASSYTGQSYEQYFGPGTRLTVT.

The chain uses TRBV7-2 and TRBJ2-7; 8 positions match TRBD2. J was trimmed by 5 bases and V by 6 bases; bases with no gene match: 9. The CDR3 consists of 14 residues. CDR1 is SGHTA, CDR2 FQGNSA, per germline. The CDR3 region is CASSHYRGGHEQYF. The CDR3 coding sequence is TGTGCCAGCAGTCACTACCGGGGGGGGCACGAGCAGTACTTC.

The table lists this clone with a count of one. CDR3 protein: CASSHTASRGGDEQFF. Here the CDR3 DNA reads TGTGCCAGCAGCCATACGGCGTCTAGGGGTGGGGATGAGCAGTTCTTC. The V gene is TRBV3-1 (or the pseudogene TRBV3-2), the J gene TRBJ2-1; perhaps TRBD1 as D (5 bases). Germline V gene sequence: CDR1 LGHDT, CDR2 YNNKEL (reference sequence). The CDR3 sequence is 16 residues long. V was pared by 3 bases and J by 8 bases, with 20 bases between.

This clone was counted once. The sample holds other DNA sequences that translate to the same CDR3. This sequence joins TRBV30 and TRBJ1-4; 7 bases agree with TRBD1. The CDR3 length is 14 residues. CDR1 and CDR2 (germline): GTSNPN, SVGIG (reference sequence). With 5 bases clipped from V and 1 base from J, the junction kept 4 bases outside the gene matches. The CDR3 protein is CAWRYRGTNEKLFF. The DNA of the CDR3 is TGTGCCTGGCGTTACAGGGGAACTAATGAAAAACTGTTTTTT. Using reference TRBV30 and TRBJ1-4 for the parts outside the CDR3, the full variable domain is SQTIHQWPATLVQPVGSPLSLECTVEGTSNPNLYWYRQAAGRGLQLLFYSVGIGQISSEVPQNLSASRPQDRQFILSSKKLLLSDSGFYLCAWRYRGTNEKLFFGSGTQLSVL.

The CDR3 protein is CATSRGGGVLSGELFF. Here the CDR3 DNA reads TGTGCCACCAGCAGAGGGGGAGGAGTATTATCCGGGGAGCTGTTTTTT. This chain connects TRBV15 to TRBJ2-2; tentatively, D is TRBD2 (6 bases). Per germline, CDR1 LNHNV and CDR2 YYDKDF (reference sequence). The ends were cut back, 1 base at V and 6 bases at J, with 15 bases in the middle. This CDR3 comprises 16 residues.

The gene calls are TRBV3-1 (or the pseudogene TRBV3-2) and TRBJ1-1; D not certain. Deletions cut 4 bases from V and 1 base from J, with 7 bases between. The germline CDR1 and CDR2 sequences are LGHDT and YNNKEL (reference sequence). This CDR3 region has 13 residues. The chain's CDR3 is CASSRQSNTEAFF. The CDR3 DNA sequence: TGTGCCAGCAGCCGGCAGTCGAACACTGAAGCTTTCTTT.

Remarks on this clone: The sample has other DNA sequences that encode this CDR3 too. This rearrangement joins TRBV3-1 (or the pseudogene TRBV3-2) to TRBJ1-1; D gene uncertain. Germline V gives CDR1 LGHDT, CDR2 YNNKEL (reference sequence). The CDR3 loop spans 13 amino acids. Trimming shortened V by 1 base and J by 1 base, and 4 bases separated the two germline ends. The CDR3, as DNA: TGTGCCAGCAGCCAAGGTCAGAACACTGAAGCTTTCTTT. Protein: CASSQGQNTEAFF.

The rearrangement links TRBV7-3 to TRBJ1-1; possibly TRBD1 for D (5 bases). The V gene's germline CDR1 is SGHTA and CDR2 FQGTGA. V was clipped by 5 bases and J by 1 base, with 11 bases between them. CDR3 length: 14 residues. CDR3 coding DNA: TGTGCCAGCAGCACAACAGGTCCGAACACTGAAGCTTTCTTT. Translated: CASSTTGPNTEAFF.

CDR3 protein: CATGGYSGNTIYF. DNA of the CDR3: TGTGCCACCGGAGGGTACTCTGGAAACACCATATATTTT. The chain joins TRBV6-5 to TRBJ1-3; D is ambiguous. Germline V gives CDR1 MNHEY, CDR2 SVGAGI. Trimming took off 10 bases at V and 0 bases at J, with 10 bases between the two ends. The CDR3 has 13 amino acids.

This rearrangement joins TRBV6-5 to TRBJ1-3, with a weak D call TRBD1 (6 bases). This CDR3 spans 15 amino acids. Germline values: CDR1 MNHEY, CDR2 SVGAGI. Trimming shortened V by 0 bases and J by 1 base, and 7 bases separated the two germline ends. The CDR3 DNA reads TGTGCCAGCAGTTACTCAGACAGGTCTGGAAACACCATATATTTT. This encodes CASSYSDRSGNTIYF.

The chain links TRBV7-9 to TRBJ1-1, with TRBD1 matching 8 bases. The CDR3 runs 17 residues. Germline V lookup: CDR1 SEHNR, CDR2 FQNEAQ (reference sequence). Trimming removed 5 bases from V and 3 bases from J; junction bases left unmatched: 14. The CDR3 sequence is CASSTDRGLRRDTEAFF. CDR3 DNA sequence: TGTGCCAGCAGCACTGACAGGGGTCTCCGGCGGGACACTGAAGCTTTCTTT.

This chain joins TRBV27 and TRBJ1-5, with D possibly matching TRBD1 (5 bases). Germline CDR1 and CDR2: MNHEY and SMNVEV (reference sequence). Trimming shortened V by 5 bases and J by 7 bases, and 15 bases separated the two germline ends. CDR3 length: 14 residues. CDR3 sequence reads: CASSMGGSEQPQHF. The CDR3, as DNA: TGTGCCAGCAGTATGGGGGGGTCGGAGCAGCCCCAGCATTTT.

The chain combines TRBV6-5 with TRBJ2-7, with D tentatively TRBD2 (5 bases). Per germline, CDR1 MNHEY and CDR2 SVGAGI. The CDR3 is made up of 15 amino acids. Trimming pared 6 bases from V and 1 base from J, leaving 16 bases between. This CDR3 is CASSPRRVGSYEQYF. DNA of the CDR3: TGTGCCAGCAGCCCCCGGCGGGTCGGTTCCTACGAGCAGTACTTC.

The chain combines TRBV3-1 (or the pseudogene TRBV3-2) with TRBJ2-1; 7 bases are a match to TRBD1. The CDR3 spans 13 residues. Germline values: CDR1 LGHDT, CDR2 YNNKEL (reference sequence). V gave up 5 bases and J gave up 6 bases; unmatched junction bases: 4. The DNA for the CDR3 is TGTGCCAGCAGCTACACAGGGGCCAATGAGCAGTTCTTC. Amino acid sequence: CASSYTGANEQFF.

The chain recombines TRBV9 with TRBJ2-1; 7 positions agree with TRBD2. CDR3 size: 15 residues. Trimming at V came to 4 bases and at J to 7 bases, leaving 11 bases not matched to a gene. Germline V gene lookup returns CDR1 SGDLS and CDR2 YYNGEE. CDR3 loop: CASSSNPSLANEQFF. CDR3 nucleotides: TGTGCCAGCAGCTCTAACCCTTCACTAGCGAATGAGCAGTTCTTC.

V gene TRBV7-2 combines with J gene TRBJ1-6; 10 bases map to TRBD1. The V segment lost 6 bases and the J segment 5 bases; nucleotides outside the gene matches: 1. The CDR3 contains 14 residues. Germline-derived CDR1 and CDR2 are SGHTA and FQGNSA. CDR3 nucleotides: TGTGCCAGCAGGGACAGGGGGAATAATTCACCCCTCCACTTT. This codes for CASRDRGNNSPLHF.

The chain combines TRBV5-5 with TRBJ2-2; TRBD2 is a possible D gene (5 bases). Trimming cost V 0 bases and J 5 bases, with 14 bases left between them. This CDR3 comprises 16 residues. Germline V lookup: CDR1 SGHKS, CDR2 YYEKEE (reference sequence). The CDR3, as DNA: TGTGCCAGCAGCTTGGCATCCGGGATTAATACCGGGGAGCTGTTTTTT. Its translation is CASSLASGINTGELFF.

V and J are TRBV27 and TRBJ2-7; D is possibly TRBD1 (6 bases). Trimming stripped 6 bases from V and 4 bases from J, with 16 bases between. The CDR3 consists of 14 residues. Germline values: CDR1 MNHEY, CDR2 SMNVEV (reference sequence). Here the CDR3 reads CASSADGRGYEQYF. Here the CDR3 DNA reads TGTGCCAGCAGCGCCGACGGCAGGGGTTACGAGCAGTACTTC.